The 19 T cell receptor beta chains in this list originate from one sample, sequenced in a study of blood T cells in healthy people across ages (dated by TCRdb to between 2014 and 2016). Libraries were prepared through 5' RACE. TCRdb shows the sequencer as Illumina HiSeq 2500. A second about 6 to 11 cycle PCR used a sample-barcoded 5' primer and a J-beta primer mix. In-frame beta chains were kept once TCRdb had trimmed the public reads at Q25 with fastp and called clones with MiXCR. For every CDR3 protein sequence, its rows merge into one entry that carries the most common genes and DNA. The sample table records around 500,000 distinct CDR3 sequences; about 28% of these occur just once. The biggest ten clones account for about 3.3% of the sample. The same sample was also used in a study of T cells of mothers and their children.

The source material was blood. The receptor set was obtained from a boy aged 2 to 10 in good health.

This chain uses TRBV20-1 with TRBJ2-2, with 8 bases lining up with TRBD1. The CDR3 sequence is 17 residues long. With V trimmed by 1 base and J by 6 bases, 13 bases remained unmatched. CDR1 and CDR2 (germline): DFQATT, SNEGSKA (reference sequence). CDR3: CSARGGQGALRSGELFF. The DNA for the CDR3 is TGCAGTGCTAGAGGCGGCCAGGGGGCGCTTCGCTCCGGGGAGCTGTTTTTT.

This clonotype has only a few counts. This chain links TRBV29-1 with TRBJ2-4; 7 bases fit TRBD2. From germline, CDR1 is SQVTM and CDR2 ANQGSEA. The junction had 4 bases not matched to a gene; V was cut back by 3 bases and J by 8 bases. There are 12 residues in the CDR3. CDR3 sequence (DNA): TGCAGCGTTGATTCGGGGGGAGACATTCAGTACTTC. Translating it yields CSVDSGGDIQYF.

The table lists this clonotype with a few counts. The J gene is TRBJ2-3, the V gene TRBV20-1; weak D call: TRBD1 (5 bases). V was shortened by 4 bases and J by 5 bases, with 7 bases between the two germline ends. Germline assignment: CDR1 DFQATT and CDR2 SNEGSKA (reference sequence). The CDR3 is made up of 11 amino acids. CDR3 amino acids: CSATRGDTQYF. In nucleotides, the CDR3 is TGCAGTGCTACAAGGGGAGATACGCAGTATTTT.

In this sample, this clonotype turned up a few times. The V and J genes are TRBV3-1 and TRBJ1-2, with TRBD1 identical over 7 bases. The germline gives CDR1 LGHDT, CDR2 YNNKEL (reference sequence). J lost 7 bases, V lost 6 bases, and 11 bases had no gene match. The CDR3 spans 14 residues. The CDR3 protein is CASSKGSRGSGYTF. CDR3 coding DNA: TGTGCCAGCAGTAAGGGCTCCAGGGGGTCTGGCTACACCTTC. Complete variable domain (other parts from reference TRBV3-1 and TRBJ1-2): DTAVSQTPKYLVTQMGNDKSIKCEQNLGHDTMYWYKQDSKKFLKIMFSYNNKELIINETVPNRFSPKSPDKAHLNLHINSLELGDSAVYFCASSKGSRGSGYTFGSGTRLTVV.

The table lists this clonotype with a few counts. The chain carries TRBV6-2 or TRBV6-3 and TRBJ1-4; tentative D call: TRBD1 (5 bases). CDR1 is MNHEY, CDR2 SVGEGT, per germline. V shed 4 bases and J shed 6 bases, with 18 bases lying between them. The CDR3 is 16 residues long. CDR3: CASSFLETATYEKLFF. CDR3 sequence (DNA): TGTGCCAGCAGTTTCCTGGAGACAGCGACTTATGAAAAACTGTTTTTT.

The rearrangement links TRBV29-1 to TRBJ2-3; unclear D gene. The germline V gene encodes CDR1 SQVTM and CDR2 ANQGSEA. The CDR3 has 11 residues. Between the trimmed V and J ends, which lost 8 bases and 4 bases, there was a span of 10 bases. CDR3 sequence reads: CSTTFADTQYF. The DNA of the CDR3 is TGCAGCACCACTTTTGCAGATACGCAGTATTTT.

This clonotype was recorded a few times. V is TRBV5-1 and J is TRBJ2-2; D is undetermined. This CDR3 has 15 residues. V lost 0 bases, J lost 1 base, and 7 bases lay in between. The germline V gene encodes CDR1 SGHRS and CDR2 YFSETQ. The CDR3 nucleotides are TGCGCCAGCAGCTTGGAGGTATTGAACACCGGGGAGCTGTTTTTT. Translated: CASSLEVLNTGELFF.

The rearrangement uses TRBV20-1 and TRBJ1-1; no definite D call. Between the trimmed V and J ends, which lost 0 bases and 4 bases, there was a span of 18 bases. This CDR3 is 16 amino acids long. Germline CDR1 reads DFQATT; CDR2 reads SNEGSKA (reference sequence). The CDR3 bases are TGCAGTGCTAGAGACCCGAATAAGAAATCGGGCACTGAAGCTTTCTTT. Translation: CSARDPNKKSGTEAFF.

This clonotype turned up a few times. J is TRBJ2-4 and V is TRBV4-2; 7 bases line up with TRBD1. The V and J ends lost 4 bases and 3 bases, in that order; junction bases with no gene match: 9. Per the germline V gene, CDR1 is LGHNA and CDR2 is YNFKEQ. This CDR3 region has 16 residues. The CDR3, as DNA: TGTGCCAGCAGCCCACAGGGGTCGGAGGTCAAAAACATTCAGTACTTC. It codes for CASSPQGSEVKNIQYF.

The chain employs TRBV12-5 and TRBJ1-1; unclear D gene. The CDR3 contains 13 residues. The germline V gene encodes CDR1 LGHNT and CDR2 FRNRAP. V was clipped by 3 bases and J by 2 bases, with 7 bases between them. Here the CDR3 reads CASGLSLNTEAFF. The CDR3 DNA is TGTGCTAGTGGTTTAAGCCTTAACACTGAAGCTTTCTTT.

This chain connects TRBV12-3 or TRBV12-4 to TRBJ2-5; tentatively, D is TRBD2 (5 bases). Trimming left V 3 bases short and J 2 bases short, with 10 bases between. This CDR3 comprises 14 residues. The CDR3 reads CASSFTREQETQYF. The CDR3 DNA follows: TGTGCCAGCAGTTTTACGAGGGAGCAAGAGACCCAGTACTTC.

V usage is TRBV2 and J usage is TRBJ2-1; 10 bases are a match to TRBD2. CDR1 and CDR2 from the germline V gene are SNHLY and FYNNEI. This CDR3 comprises 14 residues. The J segment lost 4 bases and the V segment lost 7 bases, leaving 4 bases of the junction unmatched. The CDR3 spells CASTGLAVYNEQFF. The DNA for the CDR3 is TGTGCCAGCACCGGACTAGCGGTATACAATGAGCAGTTCTTC.

The chain employs TRBV29-1 and TRBJ2-6; D gene uncertain. The germline V gene encodes CDR1 SQVTM and CDR2 ANQGSEA. Trimming cost V 7 bases and J 2 bases, with 15 bases left between them. The CDR3 has 15 residues. The CDR3 protein is CSAVPTFPGANVLTF. CDR3 nucleotides: TGCAGCGCTGTACCGACGTTTCCTGGGGCCAACGTCCTGACTTTC.

V is TRBV4-3 and J is TRBJ2-1, with 13 bases aligning to TRBD2. J lost 2 bases, V lost 4 bases, and 11 bases had no gene match. Germline-derived CDR1 and CDR2 are LGHNA and YSLEER. The CDR3 is 19 amino acids. This CDR3 reads CASSPSRRLAGGPYNEQFF. CDR3 nucleotide sequence: TGCGCCAGCAGCCCGTCTCGGAGACTAGCGGGAGGACCCTACAATGAGCAGTTCTTC.

V gene TRBV9 combines with J gene TRBJ2-7; possible D gene TRBD1, 5 bases. The CDR3 contains 15 residues. CDR1 and CDR2 (germline): SGDLS, YYNGEE. Trimming stripped 3 bases from V and 6 bases from J, with 19 bases between. The chain's CDR3 is CASSAETGSESEQYF. The CDR3 nucleotides read TGTGCCAGCAGCGCTGAAACAGGTTCGGAATCCGAGCAGTACTTC.

The chain recombines TRBV20-1 with TRBJ1-1, with D tentatively TRBD1 (6 bases). Trimming took 4 bases from V and 4 from J, leaving 13 bases between them. The length of the CDR3 is 13 residues. In germline, CDR1 is DFQATT, CDR2 SNEGSKA (reference sequence). The DNA of the CDR3 is TGCAGTGCTACCAGACAGGAGACCACTGAAGCTTTCTTT. Translated: CSATRQETTEAFF.

The V and J genes are TRBV6-1 and TRBJ1-2, with a weak D call TRBD1 (5 bases). V lost 2 bases and J 12 bases, leaving 22 bases between the germline ends. CDR3 size: 15 residues. The germline CDR1 and CDR2 sequences are MNHNS and SASEGT. This CDR3 reads CASSERGTGPSRNTF. CDR3 in DNA: TGTGCCAGCAGTGAACGAGGGACTGGGCCGTCTAGAAACACCTTC.

This clonotype was observed a handful of times. J is TRBJ1-2 and V is TRBV20-1, with D possibly matching TRBD1 (6 bases). The CDR3 sequence is 13 residues long. In germline, CDR1 is DFQATT, CDR2 SNEGSKA (reference sequence). The CDR3 region is CGMVARGNYGYTF. Here the CDR3 DNA reads TGCGGAATGGTCGCAAGGGGGAACTATGGCTACACCTTC.

This clonotype was seen only a few times. The chain uses TRBV20-1 and TRBJ2-5; 8 bases are a match to TRBD1. The CDR3 has 15 residues. Trimming at V came to 0 bases and at J to 6 bases, leaving 9 bases not matched to a gene. CDR1 is DFQATT, CDR2 SNEGSKA, per germline (reference sequence). CDR3 amino acids: CSARDPGGKPKTQYF. The CDR3 DNA reads as TGCAGTGCTAGAGATCCAGGGGGCAAGCCTAAGACCCAGTACTTC.